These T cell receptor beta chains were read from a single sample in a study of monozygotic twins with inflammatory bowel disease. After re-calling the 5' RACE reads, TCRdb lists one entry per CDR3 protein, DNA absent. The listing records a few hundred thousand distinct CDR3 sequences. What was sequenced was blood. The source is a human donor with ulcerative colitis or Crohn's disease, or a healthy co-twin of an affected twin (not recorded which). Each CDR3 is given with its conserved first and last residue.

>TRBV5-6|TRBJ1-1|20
CASSLDSRTRGGFWNTEAFF
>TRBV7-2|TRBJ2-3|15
CASSPRTFSTDTQYF
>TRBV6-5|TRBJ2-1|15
CASSYFQGGSDEQFF
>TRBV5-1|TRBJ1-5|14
CASSARGQDQPQHF
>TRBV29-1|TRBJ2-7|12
CSVGQGLGEQYF
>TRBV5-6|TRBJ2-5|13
CASSSEGAETQYF
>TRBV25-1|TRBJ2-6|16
CASSGDRASGANVLTF
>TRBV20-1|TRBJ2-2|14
CSARVGGGTGELFF
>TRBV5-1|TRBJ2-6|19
CASSLAPLVKNSGANVLTF
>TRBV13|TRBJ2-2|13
CASSLIWPGELFF
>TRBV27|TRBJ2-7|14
CASSFGPQGRHQYF
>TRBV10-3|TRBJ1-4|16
CAISERQGATNEKLFF
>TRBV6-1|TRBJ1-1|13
CASSPDGSAEAFF
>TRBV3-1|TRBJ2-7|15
CASRRTGQGFYEQYF
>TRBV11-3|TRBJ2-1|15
CASSSGGSSYNEQFF
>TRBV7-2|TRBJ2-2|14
CASSLNGGPGELFF
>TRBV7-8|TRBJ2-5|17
CASIDLGLAGGKETQYF
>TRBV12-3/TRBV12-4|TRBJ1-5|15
CASSWTGGSNQPQHF
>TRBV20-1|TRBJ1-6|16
CSASRFDRAYNSPLHF
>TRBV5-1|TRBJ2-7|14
CASSREGINYEQYF
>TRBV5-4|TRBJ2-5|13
CASSSDFEETQYF
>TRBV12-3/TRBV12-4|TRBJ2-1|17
CASSLTLGRPLYNEQFF
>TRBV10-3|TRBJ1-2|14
CAIGTGTGDYGYTF
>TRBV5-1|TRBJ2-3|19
CASSFHQTSGGIITDTQYF
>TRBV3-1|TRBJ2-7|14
CASSPGTLGYEQYF
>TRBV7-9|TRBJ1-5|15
CASSPYGVGDQPQHF
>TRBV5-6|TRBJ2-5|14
CASSWSAGEETQYF
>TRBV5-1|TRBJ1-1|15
CASSLDDRPRTEAFF
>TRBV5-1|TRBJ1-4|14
CASSLGPTNEKLFF
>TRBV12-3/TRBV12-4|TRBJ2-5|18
CASTPRWGQGRIQETQYF
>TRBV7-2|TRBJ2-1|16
CASSLDPVAFYNEQFF
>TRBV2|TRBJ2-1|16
CASIENPGGPYNEQFF
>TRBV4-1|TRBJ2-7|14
CASSPHDKSYEQYF
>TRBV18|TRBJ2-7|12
CASSPRQNEQYF
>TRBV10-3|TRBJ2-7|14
CAISERQVPYEQYF
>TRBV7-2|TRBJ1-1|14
CASSPTWGNTEAFF
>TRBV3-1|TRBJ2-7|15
CASSPGLAGVSEQYF
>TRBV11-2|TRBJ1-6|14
CASSFAGGRSPLHF
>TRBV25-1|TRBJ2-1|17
CASSHTRGRGRYNEQFF
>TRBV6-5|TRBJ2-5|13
CASTRGVGETQYF
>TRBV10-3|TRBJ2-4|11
CAISPGQGTYF
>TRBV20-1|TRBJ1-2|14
CSALPGQGDYGYTF
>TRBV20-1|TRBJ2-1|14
CSALSGGAEAEQFF
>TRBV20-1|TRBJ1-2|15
CSARDYNPRGYGYTF
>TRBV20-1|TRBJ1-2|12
CSASDRSYGYTF
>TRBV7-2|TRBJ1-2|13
CASSMDVNYGYTF
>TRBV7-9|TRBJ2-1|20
CASSSQRIRQGEGVLDEQFF
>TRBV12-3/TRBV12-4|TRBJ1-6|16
CASKTRQGNRDSPLHF
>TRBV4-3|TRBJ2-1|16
CASSQDRQSSYNEQFF
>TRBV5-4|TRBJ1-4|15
CASSLEGRGKEKLFF
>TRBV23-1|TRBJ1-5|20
CASSQSGDRGSRDSNQPQHF
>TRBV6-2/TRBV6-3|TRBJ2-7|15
CASSYGGSVAYEQYF
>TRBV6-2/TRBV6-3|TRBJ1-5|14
CASSYSGGIQPQHF
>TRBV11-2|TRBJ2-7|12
CASSLRGNEQYF
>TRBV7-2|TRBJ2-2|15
CASSSRGTNTGELFF
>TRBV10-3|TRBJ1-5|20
CAIQRCRRGATLYSNQPQHF
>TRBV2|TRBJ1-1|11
CASSEEVGAFF
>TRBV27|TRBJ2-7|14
CASSLETGGYEQYF
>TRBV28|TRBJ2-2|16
CASSSRDRVGNGELFF
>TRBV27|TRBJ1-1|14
CASTQAGRGSEAFF